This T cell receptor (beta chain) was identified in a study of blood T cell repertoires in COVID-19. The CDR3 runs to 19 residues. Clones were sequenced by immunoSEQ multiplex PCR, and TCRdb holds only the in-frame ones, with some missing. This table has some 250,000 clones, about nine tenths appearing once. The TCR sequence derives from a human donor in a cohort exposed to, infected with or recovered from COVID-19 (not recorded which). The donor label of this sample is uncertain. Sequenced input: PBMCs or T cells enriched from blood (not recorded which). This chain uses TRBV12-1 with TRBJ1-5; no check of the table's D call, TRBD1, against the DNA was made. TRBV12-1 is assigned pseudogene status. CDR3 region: CASTPFDLDLRGPNQPQHF. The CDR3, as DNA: TGTGCCAGCACCCCTTTCGACCTGGACCTGAGGGGGCCAAATCAGCCCCAGCATTTT.